These 26 T cell receptor beta chains originate from one sample sequenced in a study of beta chain features in type 1 diabetes. The investigators reverse transcribed all of the isolated RNA, so they sequenced expressed TCRB transcripts. Data came from immunoSEQ multiplex PCR; TCRdb stores just in-frame clones and leaves some out. The sample lists about 220,000 clones, approximately 10% occurring once. The sample taken for sequencing was central memory CD4+ T cells from blood. The source of these receptors is a man aged 18-30 years in good health.

This clone was found a few times. The J gene is TRBJ2-1, the V gene TRBV23-1; D unclear. TRBV23-1 is placed among ORFs of uncertain function. The CDR3 extends over 16 amino acids. Trimming shortened V by 4 bases and J by 5 bases, and 18 bases separated the two germline ends. CDR3 DNA: TGCGCCAGCAGTCTCCGGGTGAAGCGACCCGACAATGAGCAGTTCTTC. Translated: CASSLRVKRPDNEQFF.

In regard to this clone: At the DNA level, this CDR3 is encoded by other sequences in the same sample as well. J is TRBJ2-7 and V is TRBV28; D is unclear. Germline assignment: CDR1 MDHEN and CDR2 SYDVKM. CDR3 length: 13 amino acids. V lost 5 bases and J 2 bases, leaving 10 bases between the germline ends. In DNA, the CDR3 is TGTGCCAGCAGTCCCAGGCCCACCTACGAGCAGTACTTC. Protein sequence: CASSPRPTYEQYF.

This clone was seen only a few times. This chain connects TRBV7-8 to TRBJ2-3, with 12 bases aligning to TRBD2. CDR1 is SGHVS, CDR2 FQNEAQ, per germline. Trimming removed 5 bases from V and 2 bases from J; junction bases left unmatched: 5. CDR3 size: 16 residues. The CDR3 loop is CASSPRLAGDTDTQYF. For the CDR3, the DNA is TGTGCCAGCAGCCCGCGACTAGCGGGGGACACAGATACGCAGTATTTT. Filled out from reference TRBV7-8 and TRBJ2-3, the complete variable domain reads GAGVSQSPRYKVAKRGQDVALRCDPISGHVSLFWYQQALGQGPEFLTYFQNEAQLDKSGLPSDRFFAERPEGSVSTLKIQRTQQEDSAVYLCASSPRLAGDTDTQYFGPGTRLTVL.

This clone was seen ten or more times. The V gene is TRBV14, the J gene TRBJ2-3, with 9 bases aligning to TRBD2. The V and J ends lost 6 bases and 2 bases, in that order; junction bases with no gene match: 6. This CDR3 has 15 amino acids. Germline V gene data show CDR1 as SGHDN and CDR2 as FVKESK. The CDR3 DNA reads TGTGCCAGCAGTCGACTAGCGGCGGACACAGATACGCAGTATTTT. It is translated as CASSRLAADTDTQYF.

V is TRBV2 and J is TRBJ1-3, with D possibly TRBD1 on 5 matching bases. The V gene's germline CDR1 is SNHLY and CDR2 FYNNEI. Trimming removed 6 bases from V and 2 bases from J, with 11 bases in between. The CDR3 spans 14 residues. CDR3 in DNA: TGTGCCAGCAGCTTGACAGCGACTGGAAACACCATATATTTT. Translating it yields CASSLTATGNTIYF.

In its sample, this clone was seen a few times. This rearrangement joins TRBV15 to TRBJ2-7; TRBD1 aligns across 8 bases. Germline V gives CDR1 LNHNV, CDR2 YYDKDF (reference sequence). This CDR3 is built from 15 residues. Trimming at V came to 0 bases and at J to 5 bases, leaving 6 bases not matched to a gene. The CDR3 here is CATSRDLTGENEQYF. CDR3 nucleotides: TGTGCCACCAGCAGAGACTTGACAGGGGAAAACGAGCAGTACTTC.

This clone was seen repeatedly, ten times or more. The genes are TRBV9 and TRBJ2-1, with D unresolved. Deletions cut 4 bases from V and 3 bases from J, with 5 bases between. Germline V gives CDR1 SGDLS, CDR2 YYNGEE. This CDR3 is built from 12 residues. In nucleotides, the CDR3 is TGTGCCAGCAGCATAGGCTACAATGAGCAGTTCTTC. Translation: CASSIGYNEQFF.

The CDR3 DNA is TGTGCCAGCAGTTTATCCTTCGGTTCCTACGAGCAGTACTTC. Amino acid sequence: CASSLSFGSYEQYF. The chain links TRBV27 to TRBJ2-7, with unresolved D. The CDR3 sequence is 14 residues long. Per the germline V gene, CDR1 is MNHEY and CDR2 is SMNVEV (reference sequence). V dropped 0 bases and J dropped 1 base, with 7 bases sitting between them.

This clone has only a few counts. The chain recombines TRBV5-1 with TRBJ2-3; D not resolved. V was clipped by 2 bases and J by 5 bases, with 9 bases between them. This CDR3 has 13 residues. Germline V gene lookup returns CDR1 SGHRS and CDR2 YFSETQ. The CDR3 reads CASSLVIRDTQYF. The CDR3 region has the DNA TGCGCCAGCAGCTTAGTGATCAGAGATACGCAGTATTTT. Full variable domain (remainder filled in from reference TRBV5-1 and TRBJ2-3): KAGVTQTPRYLIKTRGQQVTLSCSPISGHRSVSWYQQTPGQGLQFLFEYFSETQRNKGNFPGRFSGRQFSNSRSEMNVSTLELGDSALYLCASSLVIRDTQYFGPGTRLTVL.

The table lists this clone with many counts. The V and J genes are TRBV7-9 and TRBJ2-1; 7 positions match TRBD2. The CDR3 length is 15 residues. Germline V gene lookup returns CDR1 SEHNR and CDR2 FQNEAQ (reference sequence). The V gene end was trimmed by 5 bases and the J gene end by 3 bases; junction bases not matched to a gene: 7. The CDR3 loop is CASSPRGVLYNEQFF. CDR3 DNA: TGTGCCAGCAGCCCCCGGGGGGTTCTCTACAATGAGCAGTTCTTC.

This clone was seen more than once but under ten times. The rearrangement uses TRBV7-2 and TRBJ1-4; D is ambiguous. V was cut by 2 bases and J by 4 bases, with 8 bases left in between. Germline loops: CDR1 SGHTA, CDR2 FQGNSA. The CDR3 runs to 14 residues. CDR3 region: CASSLQFFNEKLFF. The CDR3 DNA reads as TGTGCCAGCAGCTTACAGTTCTTTAATGAAAAACTGTTTTTT.

The chain recombines TRBV15 with TRBJ1-1; possible D gene TRBD1, 5 bases. V lost 0 bases and J lost 11, with 13 bases in between. This CDR3 contains 13 residues. Germline lookup yields CDR1 LNHNV and CDR2 YYDKDF (reference sequence). The CDR3 here is CATSRDPGTVAFF. Here the CDR3 DNA reads TGTGCCACCAGCAGAGATCCCGGGACGGTGGCTTTCTTT.

This clone was counted only a few times. The chain uses TRBV10-3 and TRBJ2-6; 8 bases map to TRBD1. CDR1 ENHRY and CDR2 SYGVKD come from the germline V gene. After removal of 5 bases from V and 0 bases from J, the junction contained 9 bases not matched to a gene. The CDR3 consists of 18 residues. CDR3 sequence (DNA): TGTGCCATCAGTTCCCCGGGGACAGGTGTCTCTGGGGCCAACGTCCTGACTTTC. This encodes CAISSPGTGVSGANVLTF.

This clone occurred a few times. The genes are TRBV5-4 and TRBJ2-1, with D possibly TRBD2 on 6 matching bases. Germline values: CDR1 SGHNT, CDR2 YYREEE (reference sequence). The V end was cut by 2 bases, the J end by 5 bases, with 14 bases between. This CDR3 has 15 amino acids. CDR3 bases: TGTGCCAGCAGCTTTGGCGGGAAGCCGAACAATGAGCAGTTCTTC. Translation: CASSFGGKPNNEQFF.

This clone came up many times. The chain couples TRBV28 to TRBJ2-1; TRBD2 matches 8 bases. Germline V gives CDR1 MDHEN, CDR2 SYDVKM. The ends lost 6 bases at V and 4 bases at J; junction bases unmatched: 11. This CDR3 is 16 amino acids long. The CDR3 DNA reads TGTGCCAGCAGGGCTACTAGCGGAGGACGTTACAATGAGCAGTTCTTC. It codes for CASRATSGGRYNEQFF.

This clone was observed many times. The chain recombines TRBV29-1 with TRBJ1-5, with D unresolved. The CDR3 runs 13 residues. V lost 4 bases to trimming and J lost 4 bases, with 11 bases between them. Germline V gene lookup returns CDR1 SQVTM and CDR2 ANQGSEA. CDR3 nucleotides: TGCAGCGTTGGTCCAGGATCAAATCAGCCCCAGCATTTT. It is translated as CSVGPGSNQPQHF.

The chain carries TRBV6-1 and TRBJ1-1; maybe TRBD1 (5 bases). CDR3 length: 12 amino acids. V dropped 5 bases and J dropped 3 bases, with 7 bases sitting between them. The germline V gene encodes CDR1 MNHNS and CDR2 SASEGT. CDR3 sequence reads: CASSTGYTEAFF. CDR3 DNA sequence: TGTGCCAGCAGTACAGGCTACACTGAAGCTTTCTTT.

This clone was detected ten times or more. J is TRBJ1-1 and V is TRBV4-3; D remains unclear. V was shortened by 4 bases and J by 1 base, with 13 bases between the two germline ends. Germline V gene data show CDR1 as LGHNA and CDR2 as YSLEER. The CDR3 sequence is 15 residues long. DNA for the CDR3: TGCGCCAGCAGCCGATTGTCCCGTGAGAACACTGAAGCTTTCTTT. Residues: CASSRLSRENTEAFF.

This sequence joins TRBV5-1 and TRBJ2-1; TRBD2 agrees at 9 bases. The CDR3 loop spans 13 amino acids. CDR1 SGHRS and CDR2 YFSETQ come from the germline V gene. Trimming cost V 0 bases and J 12 bases; bases outside gene matches: 4. This CDR3 reads CASSLGSGGVQFF. CDR3 nucleotides: TGCGCCAGCAGCTTGGGTAGCGGGGGCGTGCAGTTCTTC.

This clone was detected ten times or more. The chain links TRBV5-6 to TRBJ1-2; D ambiguous. The CDR3 sequence is 15 residues long. Trimming took 4 bases from V and 4 from J, leaving 17 bases between them. CDR1 SGHDT and CDR2 YYEEEE come from the germline V gene. The CDR3 bases are TGTGCCAGCAGCCTGCCCGGGATCGGCGGCTATGGCTACACCTTC. Amino acid sequence: CASSLPGIGGYGYTF.

This clone was seen a few times. The chain couples TRBV7-2 to TRBJ2-2; D possibly corresponds to TRBD1 (6 bases). Germline CDR1 and CDR2: SGHTA and FQGNSA. This CDR3 has 12 residues. Trimming pared 5 bases from V and 5 bases from J, leaving 6 bases between. CDR3 DNA sequence: TGTGCCAGCAGCACAGGGACCGGGGAGCTGTTTTTT. This translates into CASSTGTGELFF.

This clone came up a few times. J is TRBJ1-5 and V is TRBV19; the D is unclear. V lost 2 bases and J lost 5, with 4 bases in between. The CDR3 spans 12 residues. In germline, CDR1 is LNHDA, CDR2 SQIVND (reference sequence). In DNA form, the CDR3 reads TGTGCCAGTAGTATATCGTATCAGCCCCAGCATTTT. It translates to CASSISYQPQHF.

The chain uses TRBV10-3 and TRBJ1-3; 7 positions match TRBD1. This CDR3 region has 14 residues. J lost 0 bases, V lost 6 bases, and 2 bases had no gene match. The germline gives CDR1 ENHRY, CDR2 SYGVKD. CDR3 coding DNA: TGTGCCATCAGGGGACAGATCTCTGGAAACACCATATATTTT. Its protein is CAIRGQISGNTIYF.

This clone was seen a handful of times. Given a much more abundant clone one base away, this may be a read error. The rearrangement joins TRBV5-4 to TRBJ2-3; 8 positions agree with TRBD1. The CDR3 loop spans 14 amino acids. Trimming cost V 4 bases and J 0 bases; bases outside gene matches: 1. CDR1 is SGHNT, CDR2 YYREEE, per germline (reference sequence). For the CDR3, the DNA is TGTGCCAGCAGCCGGGACAGGAGCACAGATACGCAGTATTTT. It codes for CASSRDRSTDTQYF. Combining the CDR3 with reference TRBV5-4 and TRBJ2-3 gives the whole variable domain ETGVTQSPTHLIKTRGQQVTLRCSSQSGHNTVSWYQQALGQGPQFIFQYYREEENGRGNFPPRFSGLQFPNYSSELNVNALELDDSALYLCASSRDRSTDTQYFGPGTRLTVL.

This rearrangement joins TRBV5-6 to TRBJ2-1; D ambiguous. V was shortened by 1 base and J by 9 bases, with 14 bases between the two germline ends. This CDR3 region has 14 residues. Germline CDR1 and CDR2: SGHDT and YYEEEE. CDR3 nucleotide sequence: TGTGCCAGCAGCTTGACTCCCCATGGCGGTGAGCAGTTCTTC. Encoded protein: CASSLTPHGGEQFF.

The rearrangement joins TRBV5-1 to TRBJ2-5; weak D call: TRBD2 (6 bases). Trimming removed 0 bases at V and 2 bases at J, with 14 bases between. The CDR3 is 16 residues long. The germline V gene has CDR1 SGHRS and CDR2 YFSETQ. The chain's CDR3 is CASSLEPAGGQETQYF. The CDR3 DNA follows: TGCGCCAGCAGCTTGGAGCCTGCCGGAGGGCAAGAGACCCAGTACTTC.